These T cell receptor beta chains were read from a single sample in a study of T-cell reconstitution after alpha-beta-depleted transplantation in children. TCRdb called the PCR reads again in MiXCR, with one record for every CDR3 protein. The sample yields 200,000 to 250,000 distinct CDR3 sequences, around 8% seen once. The sample here was PBMCs, mostly from graft donor cells, taken 180 days after TCRalphabeta/CD19-depleted stem cell transplant. Every receptor here comes from a male patient younger than 18 who had a stem cell transplant for acute lymphoblastic leukemia, so the T cells may come from the graft donor. Each CDR3 is given without its conserved first and last residue. Fields, in order: CDR3 protein, V gene.

CDR3: SAPGATSTDTQY
V: TRBV20-1

CDR3: ASRTGAYNEQF
V: TRBV28

CDR3: ASTLDDYNEQF
V: TRBV2

CDR3: ASSQEGPGPSYEQY
V: TRBV4-3

CDR3: ASSLSTRESYEQY
V: TRBV12-3/TRBV12-4

CDR3: ASSVESGYGNTIY
V: TRBV9

CDR3: SARDQGIEQY
V: TRBV20-1

CDR3: ASSLLGTAGGLTVGKNIQY
V: TRBV4-3

CDR3: ASSPRTSGDSGANVLT
V: TRBV7-7

CDR3: ASSLEPNTGELF
V: TRBV4-3

CDR3: ASGGQGAGEKLF
V: TRBV27

CDR3: ASSVGRATGELF
V: TRBV25-1

CDR3: SVKTGGEETQY
V: TRBV20-1

CDR3: ASKDHAVPTMLNTGELF
V: TRBV19

CDR3: ASSVATGNEAF
V: TRBV9

CDR3: ASTSSPSGATYEQY
V: TRBV6-1

CDR3: ATNSGAGTSMNTGELF
V: TRBV5-1

CDR3: ASSYSISGNQPQH
V: TRBV6-5

CDR3: ASSLFETDTQY
V: TRBV5-1

CDR3: ASSLEAGGYNEQF
V: TRBV11-2

CDR3: ASSQDLHSNGYT
V: TRBV4-1

CDR3: ASSPYPSQADTQY
V: TRBV19

CDR3: ASSLAGRYEQF
V: TRBV28

CDR3: SARDLTVQETQY
V: TRBV20-1

CDR3: ASSLYSEETQY
V: TRBV12-3/TRBV12-4

CDR3: SGEHGSYNEQF
V: TRBV20-1

CDR3: ASSYHSPSGRRGELF
V: TRBV6-9